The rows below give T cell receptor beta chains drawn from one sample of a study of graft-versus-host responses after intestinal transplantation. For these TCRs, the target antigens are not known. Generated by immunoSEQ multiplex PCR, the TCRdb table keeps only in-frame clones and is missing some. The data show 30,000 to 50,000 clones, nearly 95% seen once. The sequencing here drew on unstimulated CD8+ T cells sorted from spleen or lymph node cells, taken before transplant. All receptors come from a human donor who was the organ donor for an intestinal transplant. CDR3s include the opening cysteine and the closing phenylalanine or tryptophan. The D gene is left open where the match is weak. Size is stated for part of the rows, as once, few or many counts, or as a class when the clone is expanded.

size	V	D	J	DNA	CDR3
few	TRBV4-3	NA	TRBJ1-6	TGCGCCAGCAGCCCCCTAACGACAGGTTATAATTCACCCCTCCACTTT	CASSPLTTGYNSPLHF
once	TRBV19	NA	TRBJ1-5	TGTGCCAGTAGTATAAGCGGGCCCCGTCAGCCCCAGCATTTT	CASSISGPRQPQHF
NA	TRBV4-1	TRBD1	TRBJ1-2	TGCGCCAGCAGCCAAGTCCCCAGGGGGGGTGGCTACACCTTC	CASSQVPRGGGYTF
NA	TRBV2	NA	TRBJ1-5	TGTGCCAGCAGTGACCGACCGGCCGTCGGTCAGCCCCAGCATTTT	CASSDRPAVGQPQHF
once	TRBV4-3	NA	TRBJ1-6	TGCGCCAGCAGCCAAGATTTCCCGGGTGCCTCACCCCTCCACTTT	CASSQDFPGASPLHF
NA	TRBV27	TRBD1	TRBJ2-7	TGTGCCAGCAGTTTCGGGACAGAGGGCTACGAGCAGTACTTC	CASSFGTEGYEQYF
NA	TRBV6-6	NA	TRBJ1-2	TGTGCCAGCAGTTGGGAACCGACAGTTAATGGCTACACCTTC	CASSWEPTVNGYTF
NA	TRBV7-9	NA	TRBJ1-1	TGTGCCAGCAGCCCAGGGGTTACAGCTGAAGCTTTCTTT	CASSPGVTAEAFF
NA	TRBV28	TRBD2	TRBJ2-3	TGTGCCAGCAGTGCGCTAGCGGGGACCGCACTAGATACGCAGTATTTT	CASSALAGTALDTQYF
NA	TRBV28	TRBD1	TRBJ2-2	TGTGCCAGCAGACGAAACAGGGGTCTCAGTGACACCGGGGAGCTGTTTTTT	CASRRNRGLSDTGELFF